This T cell receptor beta chain was sequenced for a study of T cell responses to AZD1222 COVID-19 vaccine. Background on the study: Investigators merged groups given second doses at roughly 4 or roughly 12 weeks.

Sequencing was performed with immunoSEQ multiplex PCR; in TCRdb, only in-frame clones are kept and a portion is missing. The sample contains 150,000 to 200,000 clones, about 90% of which appear only once. In regard to this clone: The antigen remains unidentified.

Looked up from germline, CDR1 is MNHEY and CDR2 is SVGAGI. This CDR3 contains 16 residues. The ends lost 4 bases at V and 5 bases at J; junction bases unmatched: 12. Whole-study results and caveats: Donors skewed white British and female; clonal diversity was possibly underestimated. Nearly half of spike-specific TCRs reportedly go after variant regions that carry no mutations. Without day 14 samples, only post-peak T cell repertoires were studied.

The rearrangement joins TRBV6-5 to TRBJ1-1, with TRBD1 matching 8 bases. Sequences were derived from peripheral blood, sampled on day 0 of AZD1222 vaccination. The receptor was derived from an adult in good health. CDR3 region: CASSSGGAGEETEAFF. The CDR3 DNA follows: TGTGCCAGCAGTTCAGGGGGCGCTGGGGAAGAGACTGAAGCTTTCTTT.